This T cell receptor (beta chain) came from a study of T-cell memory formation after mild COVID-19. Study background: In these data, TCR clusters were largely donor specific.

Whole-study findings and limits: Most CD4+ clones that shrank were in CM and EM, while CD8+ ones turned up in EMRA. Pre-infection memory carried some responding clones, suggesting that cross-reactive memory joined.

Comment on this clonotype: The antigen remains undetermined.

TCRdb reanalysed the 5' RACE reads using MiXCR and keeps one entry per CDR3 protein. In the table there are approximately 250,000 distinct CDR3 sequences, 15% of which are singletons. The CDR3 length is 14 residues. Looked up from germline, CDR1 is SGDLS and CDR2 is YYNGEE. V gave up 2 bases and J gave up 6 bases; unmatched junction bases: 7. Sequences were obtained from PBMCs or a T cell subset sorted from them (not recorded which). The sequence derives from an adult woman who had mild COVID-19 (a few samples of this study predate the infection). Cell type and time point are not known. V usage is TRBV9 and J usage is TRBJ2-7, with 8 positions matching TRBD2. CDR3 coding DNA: TGTGCCAGCAGCGTTGTTAGCGGGGTTTCCGAGCAGTACTTC. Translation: CASSVVSGVSEQYF.